This entry concerns a single T cell receptor beta chain. Its antigen remains unknown. This sample stems from a study of T cell responses to AZD1222 COVID-19 vaccine. About the research overall: Second-dose recipients at about 4 or about 12 weeks were treated as one pooled group. Findings and caveats of the study: Dominant at 160-218 and 743-854, vaccine-associated CD4 TCRs also spanned spike. Donors skewed white British and female; clonal diversity was possibly underestimated.

The CDR3 loop spans 17 amino acids. Germline V gene lookup returns CDR1 LNHNV and CDR2 YYDKDF (reference sequence). With 1 base clipped from V and 0 bases from J, the junction kept 9 bases outside the gene matches. Libraries were prepared by immunoSEQ multiplex PCR; TCRdb keeps only in-frame clonotypes and omits some of them. The repertoire has 100,000 to 150,000 clones, about 93% of them found once; the top ten carry over 6.5%. The source is an adult in good health. The sequences come from peripheral blood, collected on day 0 of AZD1222 vaccination. V is TRBV15 and J is TRBJ2-7; 7 bases map to TRBD1. The CDR3 loop is CATSRGGLRDSSYEQYF. Here the CDR3 DNA reads TGTGCCACCAGCAGAGGCGGGCTCCGGGACAGCTCCTACGAGCAGTACTTC. The entire variable domain, with the rest obtained from reference TRBV15 and TRBJ2-7, is as follows: DAMVIQNPRYQVTQFGKPVTLSCSQTLNHNVMYWYQQKSSQAPKLLFHYYDKDFNNEADTPDNFQSRRPNTSFCFLDIRSPGLGDTAMYLCATSRGGLRDSSYEQYFGPGTRLTVT.